Sequencing of this T cell receptor beta chain was carried out in a study of response to subunit inactivated influenza vaccine. The V segment lost 5 bases and the J segment 8 bases; nucleotides outside the gene matches: 10. The CDR3 is 15 residues long. From germline, CDR1 is MDHEN and CDR2 SYDVKM. Using its own MiXCR run on the RT-PCR reads, TCRdb lists one record per CDR3 protein. The sample carries about 480,000 distinct CDR3 sequences, under 15% recorded once. The receptor's source is a man aged 45-65 years who received an inactivated influenza vaccine. This specimen consisted of PBMCs from blood, obtained roughly 46 days after vaccination. The rearrangement links TRBV28 to TRBJ2-2, with 8 nucleotides matching TRBD1. In DNA, the CDR3 is TGTGCCAGCAGTACGCGGCCGACAGGGGCAGGGGAGCTGTTTTTT. This codes for CASSTRPTGAGELFF.